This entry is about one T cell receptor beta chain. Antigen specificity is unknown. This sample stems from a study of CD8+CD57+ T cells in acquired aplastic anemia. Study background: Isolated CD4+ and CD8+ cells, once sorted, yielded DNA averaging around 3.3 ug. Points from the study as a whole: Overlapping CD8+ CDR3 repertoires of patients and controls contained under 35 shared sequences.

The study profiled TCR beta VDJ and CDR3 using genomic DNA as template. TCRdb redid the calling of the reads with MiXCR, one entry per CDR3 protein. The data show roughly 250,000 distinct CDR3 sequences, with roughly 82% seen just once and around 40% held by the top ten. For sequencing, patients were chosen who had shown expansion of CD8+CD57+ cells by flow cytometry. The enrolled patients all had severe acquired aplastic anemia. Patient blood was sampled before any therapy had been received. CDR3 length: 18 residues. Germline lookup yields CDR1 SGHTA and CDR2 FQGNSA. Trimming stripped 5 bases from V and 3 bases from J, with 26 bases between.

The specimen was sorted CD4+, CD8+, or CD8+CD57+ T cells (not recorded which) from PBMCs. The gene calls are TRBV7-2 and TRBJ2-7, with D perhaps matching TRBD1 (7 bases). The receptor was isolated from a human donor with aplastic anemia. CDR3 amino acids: CASSQEAGQRLTYYEQYF. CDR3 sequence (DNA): TGTGCCAGCAGCCAAGAGGCGGGACAGAGATTAACCTACTACGAGCAGTACTTC.